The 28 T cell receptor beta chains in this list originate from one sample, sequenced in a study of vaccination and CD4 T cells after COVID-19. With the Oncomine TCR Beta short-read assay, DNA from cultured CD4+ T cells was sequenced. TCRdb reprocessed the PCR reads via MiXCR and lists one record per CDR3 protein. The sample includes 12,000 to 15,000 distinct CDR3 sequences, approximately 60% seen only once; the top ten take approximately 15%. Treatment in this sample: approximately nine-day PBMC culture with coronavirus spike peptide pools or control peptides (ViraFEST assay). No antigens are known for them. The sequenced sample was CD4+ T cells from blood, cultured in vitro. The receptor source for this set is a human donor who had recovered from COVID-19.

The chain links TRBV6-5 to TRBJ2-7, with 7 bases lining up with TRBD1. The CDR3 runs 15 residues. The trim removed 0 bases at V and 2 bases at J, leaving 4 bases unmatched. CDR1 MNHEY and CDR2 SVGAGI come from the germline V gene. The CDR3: CASSYSAGGAYEQYF. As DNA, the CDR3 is TGTGCCAGCAGTTACTCAGCAGGGGGAGCCTACGAGCAGTACTTC.

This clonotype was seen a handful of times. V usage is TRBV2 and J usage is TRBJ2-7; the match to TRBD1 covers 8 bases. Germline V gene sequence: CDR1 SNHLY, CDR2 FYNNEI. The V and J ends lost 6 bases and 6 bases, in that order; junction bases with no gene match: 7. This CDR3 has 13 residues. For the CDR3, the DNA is TGTGCCAGCAGACGGGACAGGACCGGCGAGCAGTACTTC. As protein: CASRRDRTGEQYF.

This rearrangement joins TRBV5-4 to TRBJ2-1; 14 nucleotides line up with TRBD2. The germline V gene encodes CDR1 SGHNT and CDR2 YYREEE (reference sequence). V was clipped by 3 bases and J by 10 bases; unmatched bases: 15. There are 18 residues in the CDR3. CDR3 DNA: TGTGCCAGCAGCTCCCCCTCCGGGACTAGCGGGAGCTTCCGGGAGCAGTTCTTC. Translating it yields CASSSPSGTSGSFREQFF.

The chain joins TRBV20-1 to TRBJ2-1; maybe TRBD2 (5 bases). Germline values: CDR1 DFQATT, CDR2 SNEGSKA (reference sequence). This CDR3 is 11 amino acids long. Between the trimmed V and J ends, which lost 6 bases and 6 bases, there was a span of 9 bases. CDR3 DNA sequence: TGCAGTGCCCGAGGGCGCAATGAGCAGTTCTTC. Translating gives CSARGRNEQFF.

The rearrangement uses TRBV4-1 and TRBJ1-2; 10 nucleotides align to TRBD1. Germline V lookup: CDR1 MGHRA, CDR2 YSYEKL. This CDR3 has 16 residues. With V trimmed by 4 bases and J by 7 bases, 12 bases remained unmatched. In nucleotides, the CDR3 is TGCGCCAGCAGCCTCAGAGGGGGACAGGGGAAAGGTGGCTACACCTTC. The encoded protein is CASSLRGGQGKGGYTF.

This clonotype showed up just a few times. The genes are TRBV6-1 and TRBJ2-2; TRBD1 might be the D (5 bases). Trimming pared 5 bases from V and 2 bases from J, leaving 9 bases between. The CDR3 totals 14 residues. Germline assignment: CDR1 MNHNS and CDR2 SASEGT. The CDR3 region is CASSLRTNTGELFF. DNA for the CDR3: TGTGCCAGCAGTCTCCGGACAAACACCGGGGAGCTGTTTTTT.

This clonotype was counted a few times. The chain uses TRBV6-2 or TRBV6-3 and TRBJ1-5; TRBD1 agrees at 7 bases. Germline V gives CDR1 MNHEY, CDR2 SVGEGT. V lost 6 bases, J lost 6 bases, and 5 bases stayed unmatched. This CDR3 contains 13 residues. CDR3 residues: CASRPDRAQPQHF. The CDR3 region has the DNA TGTGCCAGCAGACCCGACAGGGCTCAGCCCCAGCATTTT.

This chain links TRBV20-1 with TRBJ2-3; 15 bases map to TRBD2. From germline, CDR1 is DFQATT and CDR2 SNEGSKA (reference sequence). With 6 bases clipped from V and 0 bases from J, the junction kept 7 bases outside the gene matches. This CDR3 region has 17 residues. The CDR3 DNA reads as TGCAGTGCGCGGACTAGCGGGAGGGTGGGAAGCACAGATACGCAGTATTTT. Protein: CSARTSGRVGSTDTQYF.

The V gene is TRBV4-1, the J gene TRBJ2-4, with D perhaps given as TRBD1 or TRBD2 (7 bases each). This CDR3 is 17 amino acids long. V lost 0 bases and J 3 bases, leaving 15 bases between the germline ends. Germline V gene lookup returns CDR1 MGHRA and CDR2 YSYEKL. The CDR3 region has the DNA TGCGCCAGCAGCCAAGACCACAGGGGAGGGGGCAAAAACATTCAGTACTTC. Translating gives CASSQDHRGGGKNIQYF.

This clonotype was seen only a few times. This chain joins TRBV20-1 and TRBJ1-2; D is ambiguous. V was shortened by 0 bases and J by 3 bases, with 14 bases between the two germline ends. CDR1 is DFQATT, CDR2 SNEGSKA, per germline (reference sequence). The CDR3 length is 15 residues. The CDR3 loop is CSARDKPRSDYGYTF. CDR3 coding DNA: TGCAGTGCTAGAGATAAGCCCCGGAGCGACTATGGCTACACCTTC.

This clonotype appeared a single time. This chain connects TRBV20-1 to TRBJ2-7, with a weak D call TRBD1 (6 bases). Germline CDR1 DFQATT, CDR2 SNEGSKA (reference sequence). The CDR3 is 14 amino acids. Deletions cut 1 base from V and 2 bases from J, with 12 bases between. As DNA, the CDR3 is TGCAGTGCTAGAGGCCCGGACAGAGCCTACGAGCAGTACTTC. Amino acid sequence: CSARGPDRAYEQYF.

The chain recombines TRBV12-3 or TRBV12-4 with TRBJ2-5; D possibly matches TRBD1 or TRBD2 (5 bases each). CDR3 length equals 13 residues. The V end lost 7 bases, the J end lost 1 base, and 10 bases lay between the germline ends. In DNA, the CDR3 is TGTGCCAGCACCTTGGGGACCCAAGAGACCCAGTACTTC. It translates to CASTLGTQETQYF.

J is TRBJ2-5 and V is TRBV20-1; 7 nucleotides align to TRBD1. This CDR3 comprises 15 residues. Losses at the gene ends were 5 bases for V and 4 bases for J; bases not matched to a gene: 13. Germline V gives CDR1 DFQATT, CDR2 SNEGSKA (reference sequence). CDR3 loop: CSAGRQGRGRETQYF. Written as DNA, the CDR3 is TGCAGTGCTGGCAGACAGGGACGCGGGCGAGAGACCCAGTACTTC.

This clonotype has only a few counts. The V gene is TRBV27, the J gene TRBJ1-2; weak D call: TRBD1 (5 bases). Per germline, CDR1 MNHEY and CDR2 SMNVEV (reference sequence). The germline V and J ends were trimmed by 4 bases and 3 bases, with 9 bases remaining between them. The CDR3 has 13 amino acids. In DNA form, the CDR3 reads TGTGCCAGCAGTTCCCGGGGCCACTATGGCTACACCTTC. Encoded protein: CASSSRGHYGYTF.

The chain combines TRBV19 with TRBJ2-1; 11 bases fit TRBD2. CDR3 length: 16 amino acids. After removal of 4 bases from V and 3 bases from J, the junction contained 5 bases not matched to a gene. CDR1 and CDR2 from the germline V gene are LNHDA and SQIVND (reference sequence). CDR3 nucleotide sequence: TGTGCCAGTAGTAAAATAGCGGGAGGGAGCTACAATGAGCAGTTCTTC. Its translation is CASSKIAGGSYNEQFF.

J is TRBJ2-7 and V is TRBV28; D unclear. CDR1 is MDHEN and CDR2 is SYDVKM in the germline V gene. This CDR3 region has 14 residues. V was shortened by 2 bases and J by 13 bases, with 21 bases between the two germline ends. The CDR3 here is CASSLIPPRPTVYF. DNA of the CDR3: TGTGCCAGCAGTTTAATCCCTCCTAGACCAACCGTATACTTC. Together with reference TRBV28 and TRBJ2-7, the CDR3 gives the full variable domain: DVKVTQSSRYLVKRTGEKVFLECVQDMDHENMFWYRQDPGLGLRLIYFSYDVKMKEKGDIPEGYSVSREKKERFSLILESASTNQTSMYLCASSLIPPRPTVYFGPGTRLTVT.

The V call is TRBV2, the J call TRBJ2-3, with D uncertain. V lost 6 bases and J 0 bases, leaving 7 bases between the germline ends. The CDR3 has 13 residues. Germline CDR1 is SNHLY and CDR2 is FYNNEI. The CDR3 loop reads CASRVSSTDTQYF. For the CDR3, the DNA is TGTGCCAGCAGGGTGTCTAGCACAGATACGCAGTATTTT.

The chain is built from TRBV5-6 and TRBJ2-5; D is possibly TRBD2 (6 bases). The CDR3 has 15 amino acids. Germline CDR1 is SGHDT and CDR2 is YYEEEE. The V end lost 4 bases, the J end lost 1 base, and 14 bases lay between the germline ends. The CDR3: CASSPAGGVQETQYF. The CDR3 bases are TGTGCCAGCAGCCCGGCTGGAGGGGTCCAAGAGACCCAGTACTTC.

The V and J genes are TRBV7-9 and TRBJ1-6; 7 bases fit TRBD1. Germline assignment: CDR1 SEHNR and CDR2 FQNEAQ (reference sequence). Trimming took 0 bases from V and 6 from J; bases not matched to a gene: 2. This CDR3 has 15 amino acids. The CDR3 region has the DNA TGTGCCAGCAGCTTAGCCCAGGGGGGTAATTCACCCCTCCACTTT. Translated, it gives CASSLAQGGNSPLHF.

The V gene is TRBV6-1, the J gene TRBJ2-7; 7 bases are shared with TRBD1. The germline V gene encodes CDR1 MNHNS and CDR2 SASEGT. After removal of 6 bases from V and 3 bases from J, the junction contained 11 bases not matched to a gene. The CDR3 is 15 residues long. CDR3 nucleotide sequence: TGTGCCAGCAGATATACCGGACAGGCCCTCTACGAGCAGTACTTC. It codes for CASRYTGQALYEQYF.

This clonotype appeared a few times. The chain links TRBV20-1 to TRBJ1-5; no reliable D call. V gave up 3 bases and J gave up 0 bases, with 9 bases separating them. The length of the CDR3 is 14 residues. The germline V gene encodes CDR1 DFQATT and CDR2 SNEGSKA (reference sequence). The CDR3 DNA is TGCAGTGCTAGGGCCGGGAATAGCAATCAGCCCCAGCATTTT. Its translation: CSARAGNSNQPQHF.

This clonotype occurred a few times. CDR3: CASSRLGGIQPQHF. CDR3 sequence (DNA): TGTGCCAGCAGCCGACTAGGGGGAATCCAGCCCCAGCATTTT. The chain recombines TRBV27 with TRBJ1-5, with D tentatively TRBD1 (6 bases). The V gene's germline CDR1 is MNHEY and CDR2 SMNVEV (reference sequence). V was cut by 6 bases and J by 7 bases, with 16 bases left in between. The CDR3 has 14 residues.

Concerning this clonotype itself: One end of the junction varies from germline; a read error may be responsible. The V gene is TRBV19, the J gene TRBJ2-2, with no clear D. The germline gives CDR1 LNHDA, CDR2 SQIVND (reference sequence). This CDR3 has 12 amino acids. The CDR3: CASNIRTGELFF. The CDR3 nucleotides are TGTGCCAGTAATATAAGGACCGGGGAGCTGTTTTTT.

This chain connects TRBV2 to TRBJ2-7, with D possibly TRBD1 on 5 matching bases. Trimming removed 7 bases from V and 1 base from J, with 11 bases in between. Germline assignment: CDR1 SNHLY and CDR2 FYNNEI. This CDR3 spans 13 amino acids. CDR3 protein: CASTPDISYEQYF. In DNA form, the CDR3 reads TGTGCCAGCACCCCGGACATTTCCTACGAGCAGTACTTC.

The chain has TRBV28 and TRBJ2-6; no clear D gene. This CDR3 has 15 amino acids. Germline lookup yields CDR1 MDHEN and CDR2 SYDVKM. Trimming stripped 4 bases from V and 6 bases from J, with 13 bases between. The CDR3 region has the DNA TGTGCCAGCAGTTGGCAGACCCTGAAGGCCAACGTCCTGACTTTC. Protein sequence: CASSWQTLKANVLTF.

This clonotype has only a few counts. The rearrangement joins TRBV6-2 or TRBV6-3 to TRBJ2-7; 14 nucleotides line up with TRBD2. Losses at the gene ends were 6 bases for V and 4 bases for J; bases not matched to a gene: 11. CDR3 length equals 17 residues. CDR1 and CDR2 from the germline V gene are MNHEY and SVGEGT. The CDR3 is CASSIQSGLAGEYEQYF. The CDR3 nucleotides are TGTGCCAGCAGCATACAGTCGGGACTAGCGGGGGAGTACGAGCAGTACTTC.

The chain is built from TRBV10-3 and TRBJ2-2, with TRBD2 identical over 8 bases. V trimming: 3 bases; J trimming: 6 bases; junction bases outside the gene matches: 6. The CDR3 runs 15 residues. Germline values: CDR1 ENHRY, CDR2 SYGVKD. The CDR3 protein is CAISDWREAAGELFF. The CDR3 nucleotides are TGTGCCATCAGTGATTGGCGGGAGGCGGCCGGGGAGCTGTTTTTT.

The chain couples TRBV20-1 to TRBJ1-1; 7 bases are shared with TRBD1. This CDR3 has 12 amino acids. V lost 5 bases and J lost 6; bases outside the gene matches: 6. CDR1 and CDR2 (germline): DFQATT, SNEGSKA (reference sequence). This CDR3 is CSALRGLAEAFF. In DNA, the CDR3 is TGCAGTGCTCTAAGGGGGCTCGCTGAAGCTTTCTTT.